The clone carrying this TCR beta chain was seen many times. These data come from a study of blood T cell repertoires in COVID-19. Study context: The study drew acute and convalescent COVID-19 samples from the United States, Italy and Spain. PBMCs, B-cell-depleted T cells, or T cells provided the cDNA or gDNA that made up the material.

The V gene's germline CDR1 is PRHDT and CDR2 FYEKMQ (reference sequence). The CDR3 has 17 residues. V was clipped by 4 bases and J by 9 bases; unmatched bases: 9. Authors' data handling: Amplified reference gene primers provided the basis for estimating nucleated cell counts. Repertoires were generated with immunoSEQ multiplex PCR, while TCRdb's copy carries only in-frame clones and drops some. The V and J calls and clone size come from that table; D and trimming were worked out from the DNA. The sample records a few hundred thousand clones, about 80% being singletons. Cohorts were assigned according to the clinical history that participants reported.

Sequences were obtained from PBMCs or T cells enriched from blood (not recorded which). This sequence joins TRBV13 and TRBJ2-1, with 16 bases that match TRBD2. The clonotype originates from a man aged 50 to 59 who had recovered from COVID-19. CDR3 sequence: CASSSPGTSGGAFEQFF. DNA of the CDR3: TGTGCCAGCAGCTCGCCCGGGACTAGCGGGGGGGCTTTTGAGCAGTTCTTC.